This is a list of T cell receptor beta chains from one sample in a study of T-cell memory formation after mild COVID-19. In TCRdb, the 5' RACE reads were re-called with MiXCR into one record per CDR3 protein. The repertoire holds under 35,000 distinct CDR3 sequences, with 15% to 20% as singletons. Sequences were obtained from PBMCs or a T cell subset sorted from them (not recorded which). All receptors come from an adult who had mild COVID-19 (a few samples of this study predate the infection). Cell type and time point are not known. Both conserved end residues are part of each CDR3. D genes are given only for firm matches. Clone sizes are given selectively: once, few, many, or a class where the clone is expanded.

len	v_gene	d_gene	abundance	j_gene	CDR3nt	CDR3aa
14	TRBV7-8	NA	many	TRBJ1-2	TGTGCCAGCAGTCCTACAGGGCAAAACTATGGCTACACCTTC	CASSPTGQNYGYTF
14	TRBV18	NA	many	TRBJ2-3	TGTGCCAGCTCACCACTTCAGAACACAGATACGCAGTATTTT	CASSPLQNTDTQYF
17	TRBV18	TRBD1	NA	TRBJ2-1	TGTGCCAGCTCACAGAGACAGGGAAGGAGCTCCTACAATGAGCAGTTCTTC	CASSQRQGRSSYNEQFF
13	TRBV5-6	NA	once	TRBJ1-1	TGTGCCAGCAGCTTGGGGGCGCGAAGTGAAGCTTTCTTT	CASSLGARSEAFF
15	TRBV6-2/TRBV6-3	NA	few	TRBJ1-5	TGTGCCAGCAGTTACGGCTCGGGTTCCAATCAGCCCCAGCATTTT	CASSYGSGSNQPQHF
14	TRBV7-6	NA	NA	TRBJ1-1	TGTGCCAGCAGCCCCCGGGATTTGAACACTGAAGCTTTCTTT	CASSPRDLNTEAFF
13	TRBV2	TRBD2	NA	TRBJ2-1	TGTGCCAGCAGGACTAGCCGAACTAATGAGCAGTTCTTC	CASRTSRTNEQFF
15	TRBV18	TRBD1	many	TRBJ2-2	TGTGCCAGCTCACCCGGAACAGGGGTGCCCGGGGAGCTGTTTTTT	CASSPGTGVPGELFF
13	TRBV4-2	NA	many	TRBJ1-2	TGTGCCAGCAGCCAAGGCCTGGACTATGGCTACACCTTC	CASSQGLDYGYTF
17	TRBV18	TRBD2	many	TRBJ2-3	TGTGCCAGCTCACCCGGACTAGCGGGGGGCTACACAGATACGCAGTATTTT	CASSPGLAGGYTDTQYF
15	TRBV24-1	NA	many	TRBJ2-7	TGTGCCACCACCCAGGGGTTTCCCTCAAGTTTGGAGCAGTACTTC	CATTQGFPSSLEQYF
14	TRBV19	NA	many	TRBJ2-1	TGTGCCAGTAGTATAACCTCAACAGTGAGTGAGCAGTTCTTC	CASSITSTVSEQFF
14	TRBV18	TRBD2	many	TRBJ2-7	TGTGCCAGCTCACTCGGACTAGCCGTATACGAGCAGTACTTC	CASSLGLAVYEQYF